The 12 T cell receptor beta chains given below trace back to one sample, sequenced in a study of blood T cell repertoires in COVID-19. Produced via immunoSEQ multiplex PCR; TCRdb's table is partial and in-frame only. The sample shows about 64,000 clones, 80% to 90% of them seen only once. The sample taken for sequencing was peripheral blood. Receptor source: a man at least 80 years old with acute or convalescent COVID-19.

This rearrangement joins TRBV6-5 to TRBJ1-3; 7 nucleotides agree with TRBD1. CDR1 is MNHEY and CDR2 is SVGAGI in the germline V gene. This CDR3 is 13 amino acids long. After removal of 6 bases from V and 8 bases from J, the junction contained 7 bases not matched to a gene. For the CDR3, the DNA is TGTGCCAGCAGCCGACAGGGTCAAGACACCATATATTTT. Its protein is CASSRQGQDTIYF.

The chain joins TRBV18 to TRBJ2-5; the D is unclear. This CDR3 contains 13 residues. V gave up 0 bases and J gave up 3 bases, with 5 bases separating them. Looked up from germline, CDR1 is KGHSH and CDR2 is LQKENI. CDR3 in amino acids: CASSPPSEETQYF. CDR3 coding DNA: TGTGCCAGCTCACCACCGTCAGAAGAGACCCAGTACTTC.

The chain links TRBV20-1 to TRBJ2-5, with 11 bases aligning to TRBD1. V shed 3 bases and J 5 bases; nucleotides not matched to a gene: 5. Germline CDR1 is DFQATT and CDR2 is SNEGSKA (reference sequence). The CDR3 spans 14 residues. DNA for the CDR3: TGCAGTGCTAGTGGGACAGGGGGAATGGAGACCCAGTACTTC. This gives the protein CSASGTGGMETQYF.

This chain uses TRBV19 with TRBJ2-7; possible D gene TRBD1, 5 bases. The CDR3 extends over 13 amino acids. V was pared by 3 bases and J by 6 bases, with 12 bases between. From germline, CDR1 is LNHDA and CDR2 SQIVND (reference sequence). CDR3 amino acids: CASSMSRGIEQYF. The CDR3 nucleotides are TGTGCCAGTAGTATGAGTAGGGGAATCGAGCAGTACTTC. The full variable domain, rest sourced from reference TRBV19 and TRBJ2-7, is DGGITQSPKYLFRKEGQNVTLSCEQNLNHDAMYWYRQDPGQGLRLIYYSQIVNDFQKGDIAEGYSVSREKKESFPLTVTSAQKNPTAFYLCASSMSRGIEQYFGPGTRLTVT.

The CDR3 DNA sequence: TGTGCCATCAGTCACAGGGACGGTTCCTACGAGCAGTACTTC. Translated, it gives CAISHRDGSYEQYF. This chain links TRBV10-3 with TRBJ2-7, with D possibly matching TRBD1 (6 bases). This CDR3 contains 14 residues. V shed 5 bases and J shed 1 base, with 12 bases lying between them. CDR1 and CDR2 (germline): ENHRY, SYGVKD.

This clone was seen just once. This chain links TRBV3-1 (or the pseudogene TRBV3-2) with TRBJ1-3; possibly TRBD1 for D (5 bases). Germline values: CDR1 LGHDT, CDR2 YNNKEL (reference sequence). Trimming cost V 2 bases and J 0 bases, with 8 bases left between them. The CDR3 has 15 residues. CDR3 loop: CASSQRGPSGNTIYF. The CDR3, as DNA: TGTGCCAGCAGCCAAAGGGGCCCCTCTGGAAACACCATATATTTT.

The chain recombines TRBV6-1 with TRBJ2-3; 7 bases are a match to TRBD1. This CDR3 has 13 residues. Germline CDR1 is MNHNS and CDR2 is SASEGT. V shed 2 bases, J shed 6 bases, and the junction held 2 bases outside the gene matches. CDR3 nucleotide sequence: TGTGCCAGCAGTGAAACAGGGGCGGATACGCAGTATTTT. Translating it yields CASSETGADTQYF.

The genes are TRBV12-5 and TRBJ1-5; the match to TRBD1 covers 8 bases. The CDR3 has 14 residues. The germline CDR1 and CDR2 sequences are LGHNT and FRNRAP. V lost 5 bases, J lost 7 bases, and 7 bases stayed unmatched. This CDR3 is CASGPSGGGQPQHF. The CDR3 DNA reads TGTGCTAGTGGTCCTTCAGGGGGCGGGCAGCCCCAGCATTTT.

The chain combines TRBV7-9 with TRBJ2-7; no definite D call. The germline V gene encodes CDR1 SEHNR and CDR2 FQNEAQ (reference sequence). The CDR3 has 12 residues. Trimming removed 5 bases at V and 3 bases at J, with 8 bases between. CDR3: CASSLSFYEQYF. CDR3 nucleotides: TGTGCCAGCAGCCTCTCCTTCTACGAGCAGTACTTC.

This clone was counted a few times. The chain uses TRBV5-1 and TRBJ2-7; 9 bases match TRBD2. CDR3 length equals 16 residues. CDR1 and CDR2 from the germline V gene are SGHRS and YFSETQ. J was trimmed by 6 bases and V by 3 bases; bases with no gene match: 13. The CDR3 DNA sequence: TGCGCCAGCAGCTACAATCCGGGACTAGCTCGTTCCGAGCAGTACTTC. It codes for CASSYNPGLARSEQYF. Together with reference TRBV5-1 and TRBJ2-7, the CDR3 gives the full variable domain: KAGVTQTPRYLIKTRGQQVTLSCSPISGHRSVSWYQQTPGQGLQFLFEYFSETQRNKGNFPGRFSGRQFSNSRSEMNVSTLELGDSALYLCASSYNPGLARSEQYFGPGTRLTVT.

The chain couples TRBV5-8 to TRBJ2-2; 8 bases are a match to TRBD2. V was pared by 3 bases and J by 1 base, with 11 bases of the junction left unmatched. CDR1 and CDR2 from the germline V gene are SGHTS and YDEGEE. The CDR3 has 18 amino acids. CDR3 DNA: TGTGCCAGCAGCTCCCGCCAGATGGCGGGGGGGAACACCGGGGAGCTGTTTTTT. Its translation is CASSSRQMAGGNTGELFF.

This chain uses TRBV3-1 (or the pseudogene TRBV3-2) with TRBJ1-4; D not certain. The length of the CDR3 is 16 residues. Germline-derived CDR1 and CDR2 are LGHDT and YNNKEL (reference sequence). The V end lost 3 bases, the J end lost 3 bases, and 14 bases lay between the germline ends. The CDR3 here is CASSQGGSGPNEKLFF. The CDR3 DNA reads TGTGCCAGCAGCCAGGGAGGTTCGGGCCCTAATGAAAAACTGTTTTTT.